The entry that follows covers one T cell receptor beta chain sequence. Its antigen remains unidentified. This specimen comes from a study of identical twins. Findings and limits, study-wide: Memory repertoires showed no such pattern, whereas abundant cord blood beta clonotypes carried fewer insertions. In drawing conclusions, the study used cross-sectional statistical analysis and did not follow the same donors.

The authors used template switching to add a universal primer site and gave cDNA unique molecular identifiers. TCRdb itself ran the 5' RACE reads through MiXCR, one entry per CDR3 protein. The sample lists around 480,000 distinct CDR3 sequences; approximately 15% were seen once. This same sample was also taken into another study, of yellow fever vaccine responses in identical twins.

Sequencing was performed on CD4+ T cells sorted from blood. This TCR was recovered from a woman younger than 30 in good health.

The CDR3 protein is CASSPGTGKGWNQPQHF. Written as DNA, the CDR3 is TGCGCCAGCAGCCCCGGGACAGGGAAAGGTTGGAATCAGCCCCAGCATTTT. The genes are TRBV5-1 and TRBJ1-5; 9 bases are shared with TRBD1. The V segment lost 4 bases and the J segment 4 bases; nucleotides outside the gene matches: 12. The CDR3 covers 17 residues. Germline CDR1 and CDR2: SGHRS and YFSETQ.